Below, 30 T cell receptor beta chains from the same sample are listed, as sequenced in a study of blood T cell repertoires in COVID-19. The table came from immunoSEQ multiplex PCR; TCRdb's copy has only in-frame clones and leaves some out. The sample lists roughly 500,000 clones, 80% to 90% seen once, with more than 3% in the top ten. Sequenced material: peripheral blood. The receptor source for this set is a human donor in a cohort sampled during active COVID-19.

The sample holds one count of this clone. This rearrangement joins TRBV19 to TRBJ2-7, with 11 bases matching TRBD2. Looked up from germline, CDR1 is LNHDA and CDR2 is SQIVND (reference sequence). This CDR3 comprises 14 residues. Unmatched junction bases numbered 4, after V lost 3 bases and J lost 6 bases. The chain's CDR3 is CASSIPLAGGEQYF. The DNA for the CDR3 is TGTGCCAGTAGTATCCCGCTAGCGGGAGGCGAGCAGTACTTC.

The chain uses TRBV18 and TRBJ2-3; 9 bases line up with TRBD1. Germline CDR1 is KGHSH and CDR2 is LQKENI. There are 15 residues in the CDR3. With 4 bases clipped from V and 5 bases from J, the junction kept 7 bases outside the gene matches. The CDR3 DNA reads as TGTGCCAGCTCACTGGACAGGGGACGGGAAGATACGCAGTATTTT. Residues: CASSLDRGREDTQYF.

V and J are TRBV6-5 and TRBJ1-1; D is undetermined. Trimming removed 0 bases at V and 14 bases at J, with 16 bases between. Germline V gives CDR1 MNHEY, CDR2 SVGAGI. The CDR3 consists of 13 residues. The CDR3 is CASSYSDGIISFF. DNA of the CDR3: TGTGCCAGCAGTTACTCGGACGGGATAATCAGCTTCTTT.

V is TRBV11-2 and J is TRBJ2-1; 9 positions match TRBD2. Germline CDR1 reads SGHAT; CDR2 reads FQNNGV. The ends lost 4 bases at V and 8 bases at J; junction bases unmatched: 12. The CDR3 contains 16 residues. The CDR3 spells CASSSQTSGGPDEQFF. The CDR3 region has the DNA TGTGCCAGCAGCTCGCAGACTAGCGGAGGGCCCGATGAGCAGTTCTTC.

This clone has just a few counts. The chain uses TRBV18 and TRBJ2-5; no clear D gene. Trimming removed 2 bases at V and 2 bases at J, with 6 bases between. CDR3 length: 13 amino acids. Germline assignment: CDR1 KGHSH and CDR2 LQKENI. The CDR3 sequence is CASSPAQQETQYF. The CDR3 DNA reads as TGTGCCAGCTCACCAGCACAGCAAGAGACCCAGTACTTC.

The chain's CDR3 is CASSLTGSLHEQFF. CDR3 nucleotide sequence: TGCGCCAGCAGCTTAACGGGATCACTGCATGAGCAGTTCTTC. The V call is TRBV5-1, the J call TRBJ2-1, with D possibly being TRBD2 (5 bases). Germline V gene data show CDR1 as SGHRS and CDR2 as YFSETQ. V lost 2 bases and J lost 8, with 14 bases in between. The CDR3 runs 14 residues.

This clone was observed a handful of times. The chain has TRBV18 and TRBJ2-1; 9 nucleotides line up with TRBD2. The CDR3 is 16 amino acids. Germline lookup yields CDR1 KGHSH and CDR2 LQKENI. J lost 1 base, V lost 3 bases, and 4 bases had no gene match. The CDR3 spells CASSPVAGVSYNEQFF. The CDR3 coding sequence is TGTGCCAGCTCACCGGTAGCGGGAGTATCCTACAATGAGCAGTTCTTC.

This clone was seen only once. The V gene is TRBV18, the J gene TRBJ2-1, with TRBD2 as a possible D gene (6 bases). The V end lost 2 bases, the J end lost 4 bases, and 9 bases lay between the germline ends. The CDR3 has 14 amino acids. CDR1 is KGHSH, CDR2 LQKENI, per germline. CDR3 bases: TGTGCCAGCTCACCAACCGGACTATACAATGAGCAGTTCTTC. It translates to CASSPTGLYNEQFF.

This rearrangement joins TRBV18 to TRBJ2-7; 7 bases match TRBD1. The CDR3 covers 15 residues. CDR1 is KGHSH, CDR2 LQKENI, per germline. V lost 3 bases to trimming and J lost 3 bases; unmatched junction nucleotides: 8. The CDR3 DNA sequence: TGTGCCAGCTCACCTGCGACAGGGCGAATCTACGAGCAGTACTTC. Its translation: CASSPATGRIYEQYF.

For the CDR3, the DNA is TGTGCCAGCAGTTTACTTGGGACAGCTGGGGCCAACGTCCTGACTTTC. The encoded protein is CASSLLGTAGANVLTF. The V and J genes are TRBV28 and TRBJ2-6, with TRBD1 matching 7 bases. Germline trimming cut 2 bases from V and 2 bases from J; bases unmatched to any gene: 3. The CDR3 sequence is 16 residues long. CDR1 and CDR2 from the germline V gene are MDHEN and SYDVKM. The full variable domain, completed using reference TRBV28 and TRBJ2-6, is DVKVTQSSRYLVKRTGEKVFLECVQDMDHENMFWYRQDPGLGLRLIYFSYDVKMKEKGDIPEGYSVSREKKERFSLILESASTNQTSMYLCASSLLGTAGANVLTFGAGSRLTVL.

The gene calls are TRBV7-2 and TRBJ1-4; D gene unclear. This CDR3 region has 14 residues. V gave up 1 base and J gave up 8 bases, with 11 bases separating them. CDR1 SGHTA and CDR2 FQGNSA come from the germline V gene. CDR3 DNA sequence: TGTGCCAGCAGCTTAGTCTACGAGGAGGAAAAACTGTTTTTT. Protein product: CASSLVYEEEKLFF.

V usage is TRBV4-1 and J usage is TRBJ1-4; unclear D gene. Germline CDR1 and CDR2: MGHRA and YSYEKL. V was cut by 4 bases and J by 1 base, with 10 bases left in between. The CDR3 has 15 residues. The CDR3 sequence: CASSRTGVTNEKLFF. Written as DNA, the CDR3 is TGCGCCAGCAGCCGTACGGGTGTAACTAATGAAAAACTGTTTTTT.

V is TRBV19 and J is TRBJ2-1; possible D gene TRBD2, 5 bases. The germline V gene encodes CDR1 LNHDA and CDR2 SQIVND (reference sequence). Deletions cut 2 bases from V and 7 bases from J, with 6 bases between. CDR3 size: 12 residues. The CDR3 nucleotides are TGTGCCAGTAGTATACGGGATAATGAGCAGTTCTTC. Its protein is CASSIRDNEQFF.

The chain combines TRBV7-9 with TRBJ2-5, with 8 bases matching TRBD2. This CDR3 is built from 15 residues. Looked up from germline, CDR1 is SEHNR and CDR2 is FQNEAQ (reference sequence). The V and J ends lost 7 bases and 7 bases, in that order; junction bases with no gene match: 14. CDR3 in amino acids: CASTPLGAGGLTQYF. DNA of the CDR3: TGTGCCAGCACCCCCCTTGGCGCGGGAGGCTTGACCCAGTACTTC.

This chain links TRBV7-8 with TRBJ1-1; TRBD1 agrees at 7 bases. The germline gives CDR1 SGHVS, CDR2 FQNEAQ. The CDR3 extends over 15 amino acids. The ends lost 4 bases at V and 5 bases at J; junction bases unmatched: 10. In nucleotides, the CDR3 is TGTGCCAGCAGCTCCAGACAGGGACGGGAGACTGAAGCTTTCTTT. Its protein is CASSSRQGRETEAFF.

The genes are TRBV4-1 and TRBJ2-1, with TRBD2 identical over 8 bases. The CDR3 covers 16 residues. Germline values: CDR1 MGHRA, CDR2 YSYEKL. The junction had 11 bases not matched to a gene; V was cut back by 4 bases and J by 6 bases. This CDR3 reads CASSLDDAGGRNEQFF. In nucleotides, the CDR3 is TGCGCCAGCAGCCTGGATGATGCGGGGGGACGCAATGAGCAGTTCTTC.

This clone was seen a few times. This chain links TRBV3-1 (or the pseudogene TRBV3-2) with TRBJ2-1; 15 nucleotides line up with TRBD2. CDR3 length: 17 residues. Unmatched junction bases numbered 6, after V lost 8 bases and J lost 1 base. Germline V CDR1 and CDR2: LGHDT, YNNKEL (reference sequence). The CDR3 loop is CASRAGTSGRSYNEQFF. The CDR3 DNA sequence: TGTGCCAGCCGGGCCGGGACTAGCGGGAGGTCCTACAATGAGCAGTTCTTC.

This clone was detected only once. This sequence joins TRBV6-5 and TRBJ1-6; D might be TRBD1 (6 bases). The V gene lost 9 bases and the J gene lost 6 bases, with 12 bases spanning the gap. Germline-derived CDR1 and CDR2 are MNHEY and SVGAGI. The CDR3 is 13 amino acids. The CDR3 bases are TGTGCCAGTGCCGTAGGGGGTAATTCACCCCTCCACTTT. Its protein is CASAVGGNSPLHF.

The chain carries TRBV11-2 and TRBJ1-1; D remains unclear. Germline V gives CDR1 SGHAT, CDR2 FQNNGV. The V end lost 6 bases, the J end lost 3 bases, and 14 bases lay between the germline ends. CDR3 length: 14 residues. CDR3 amino acids: CASSFGVRDTEAFF. The CDR3 DNA is TGTGCCAGCAGTTTTGGGGTGAGGGACACTGAAGCTTTCTTT.

This chain links TRBV27 with TRBJ2-7, with D maybe TRBD2 (5 bases). This CDR3 spans 13 amino acids. Germline CDR1 reads MNHEY; CDR2 reads SMNVEV (reference sequence). V shed 7 bases and J shed 1 base, with 11 bases lying between them. The CDR3 DNA reads as TGTGCCAGCACTTCCCGGGGTTCCTACGAGCAGTACTTC. The encoded protein is CASTSRGSYEQYF.

This chain uses TRBV28 with TRBJ2-7; 7 bases fit TRBD1. CDR3 length equals 13 residues. Germline V gene data show CDR1 as MDHEN and CDR2 as SYDVKM. J lost 6 bases, V lost 5 bases, and 7 bases had no gene match. The CDR3 loop reads CASSLTGTGEQYF. DNA for the CDR3: TGTGCCAGCAGTCTGACAGGGACGGGCGAGCAGTACTTC.

The chain combines TRBV7-2 with TRBJ1-1; no firm D call. Trimming removed 2 bases from V and 10 bases from J, with 14 bases in between. Germline V CDR1 and CDR2: SGHTA, FQGNSA. This CDR3 region has 13 residues. Here the CDR3 reads CASSLMGAQTAFF. The CDR3 region has the DNA TGTGCCAGCAGCTTAATGGGAGCCCAAACAGCTTTCTTT.

The chain recombines TRBV5-1 with TRBJ1-2, with D possibly matching TRBD1 (5 bases). CDR1 and CDR2 (germline): SGHRS, YFSETQ. V lost 3 bases and J lost 7, with 16 bases in between. The CDR3 runs to 14 residues. The CDR3 loop is CASSSTDSRSGYTF. The CDR3 DNA is TGCGCCAGCAGCTCAACTGACAGTAGGAGTGGCTACACCTTC.

The V and J genes are TRBV6-5 and TRBJ1-5; 10 positions match TRBD1. Germline loops: CDR1 MNHEY, CDR2 SVGAGI. V lost 5 bases, J lost 9 bases, and 7 bases stayed unmatched. This CDR3 has 14 residues. CDR3 nucleotide sequence: TGTGCCAGCAGTCCCGGGACAGGGGATCGGCCCCAGCATTTT. Residues: CASSPGTGDRPQHF.

V usage is TRBV30 and J usage is TRBJ2-5, with D possibly being TRBD1 (6 bases). CDR1 and CDR2 from the germline V gene are GTSNPN and SVGIG (reference sequence). Trimming stripped 0 bases from V and 7 bases from J, with 15 bases between. The CDR3 length is 14 residues. CDR3 in amino acids: CAWSVNRDRGTQYF. For the CDR3, the DNA is TGTGCCTGGAGTGTAAACAGGGACCGGGGGACCCAGTACTTC.

For the CDR3, the DNA is TGTGCCAGCAGCCCGACCTCTGCGGGCTCCTACAATGAGCAGTTCTTC. This codes for CASSPTSAGSYNEQFF. The chain joins TRBV7-9 to TRBJ2-1; the D gene is possibly TRBD2 (5 bases). The ends were cut back, 5 bases at V and 0 bases at J, with 14 bases in the middle. Germline-derived CDR1 and CDR2 are SEHNR and FQNEAQ (reference sequence). This CDR3 comprises 16 residues. Looking up the rest from reference TRBV7-9 and TRBJ2-1 gives the full variable domain: DTGVSQNPRHKITKRGQNVTFRCDPISEHNRLYWYRQTLGQGPEFLTYFQNEAQLEKSRLLSDRFSAERPKGSFSTLEIQRTEQGDSAMYLCASSPTSAGSYNEQFFGPGTRLTVL.

This chain links TRBV7-3 with TRBJ2-3, with D possibly being TRBD2 (6 bases). Germline CDR1 is SGHTA and CDR2 is FQGTGA. The ends were cut back, 5 bases at V and 3 bases at J, with 15 bases in the middle. The CDR3 contains 15 residues. CDR3 residues: CASSAPSDRTDTQYF. The CDR3 bases are TGTGCCAGCAGCGCCCCTAGCGACAGAACAGATACGCAGTATTTT.

The V call is TRBV4-1, the J call TRBJ2-1; 7 positions agree with TRBD2. Unmatched junction bases numbered 4, after V lost 1 base and J lost 1 base. This CDR3 region has 16 residues. Germline CDR1 MGHRA, CDR2 YSYEKL. The CDR3 bases are TGCGCCAGCAGCCAAGGGGGACTACAATCCTACAATGAGCAGTTCTTC. Its protein is CASSQGGLQSYNEQFF.

The V gene is TRBV7-8, the J gene TRBJ1-5; a weak D match, TRBD1 (6 bases). CDR3 length: 13 amino acids. Per the germline V gene, CDR1 is SGHVS and CDR2 is FQNEAQ. V was clipped by 5 bases and J by 6 bases, with 11 bases between them. The CDR3 loop is CASSQTGFQPQHF. CDR3 DNA sequence: TGTGCCAGCAGCCAAACAGGGTTTCAGCCCCAGCATTTT.

About this clone: The same CDR3 can be traced to other DNA sequences in this sample. The V and J genes are TRBV4-2 and TRBJ2-2; 10 bases agree with TRBD2. Germline assignment: CDR1 LGHNA and CDR2 YNFKEQ. The CDR3 contains 16 residues. Trimming removed 2 bases from V and 4 bases from J; junction bases left unmatched: 4. Here the CDR3 reads CASSQLAGGGTGELFF. For the CDR3, the DNA is TGTGCCAGCAGCCAATTAGCGGGAGGCGGCACCGGGGAGCTGTTTTTT.